A selection of T cell receptor beta chains follows, all from one sample in a study of PD-1 blockade in classical Hodgkin lymphoma. Clones were sequenced by immunoSEQ multiplex PCR, and TCRdb holds only the in-frame ones, with some missing. The sample lists over 50,000 clones; about 90% were seen once. The sequenced sample was peripheral blood mononuclear cells (PBMCs), obtained before the fourth cycle of nivolumab. These receptors were obtained from a human donor with classical Hodgkin lymphoma. The CDR3 runs from the conserved cysteine through the conserved F or W. A D gene is named only where the DNA matches it firmly. The listing skips clone size in some rows; elsewhere it reads once, few, many or a size class.

d_gene	v_gene	abundance	j_gene	len	CDR3aa	CDR3nt
.	TRBV6-5	.	TRBJ1-2	16	CASSFRDIRTDYGYTF	TGTGCCAGCAGTTTTCGGGACATTCGAACCGACTATGGCTACACCTTC
.	TRBV6-6	.	TRBJ1-1	16	CASKIEGAPRDTEAFF	TGTGCCAGCAAGATAGAAGGGGCCCCGAGGGACACTGAAGCTTTCTTT
.	TRBV4-1	.	TRBJ2-5	13	CASSQLPRETQYF	TGCGCCAGCAGCCAATTACCGCGGGAGACCCAGTACTTC
.	TRBV6-6	.	TRBJ1-2	13	CASSYLYNYGYTF	TGTGCCAGCAGTTACTTATATAACTATGGCTACACCTTC
.	TRBV28	.	TRBJ1-1	15	CASSLAGIGWTEAFF	TGTGCCAGCAGTTTGGCCGGGATAGGATGGACTGAAGCTTTCTTT
.	TRBV5-6	few	TRBJ1-5	15	CASSRSGAPHQPQHF	TGTGCCAGCAGCAGGTCAGGGGCTCCCCATCAGCCCCAGCATTTT
TRBD2	TRBV5-6	.	TRBJ2-2	17	CASSERVAGVITGELFF	TGTGCCAGCAGCGAGAGGGTAGCGGGGGTGATCACCGGGGAGCTGTTTTTT
.	TRBV9	.	TRBJ2-5	14	CASSVRAGVETQYF	TGTGCCAGCAGCGTGAGGGCAGGGGTTGAGACCCAGTACTTC
.	TRBV7-8	.	TRBJ1-5	14	CASSLAQQGQPQHF	TGTGCCAGCAGCTTAGCCCAACAGGGTCAGCCCCAGCATTTT
TRBD1	TRBV18	.	TRBJ1-6	15	CASSDRGNYNSPLHF	TGTGCCAGTTCGGACAGGGGGAACTATAATTCACCCCTCCACTTT
.	TRBV14	.	TRBJ1-1	12	CASSQVHTEAFF	TGTGCCAGCAGCCAAGTACACACTGAAGCTTTCTTT
.	TRBV6-1	.	TRBJ1-5	11	CASGTYQPQHF	TGTGCCAGCGGTACCTATCAGCCCCAGCATTTT
.	TRBV6-5	medium-sized	TRBJ2-7	15	CASSYSSLGSYEQYF	TGTGCCAGCAGTTACTCGAGTCTCGGATCCTACGAGCAGTACTTC
TRBD1	TRBV5-1	.	TRBJ1-2	15	CASSLWGTGGYGYTF	TGCGCCAGCAGCTTGTGGGGGACAGGGGGCTATGGCTACACCTTC